Given below is one T cell receptor (beta chain) in context. Germline-derived CDR1 and CDR2 are KGHSH and LQKENI. The CDR3 spans 15 residues. Trimming cost V 3 bases and J 2 bases, with 12 bases left between them. Clones were sequenced by immunoSEQ multiplex PCR, and TCRdb holds only the in-frame ones, with some missing. In the table there are fewer than 30,000 clones, approximately 89% of which are singletons. This sample is drawn from a study of OX40 agonist ivuxolimab in advanced cancers. The source was CD4+ or CD8+ T cells sorted from blood, collected in a trial of the OX40 agonist ivuxolimab. The J gene is TRBJ2-3, the V gene TRBV18; no firm D call. The sequence was obtained from an adult with an advanced solid tumor such as melanoma, head and neck, liver or kidney cancer. The CDR3 DNA is TGTGCCAGCTCACCGATCGTTTCCCCCACAGATACGCAGTATTTT. It specifies CASSPIVSPTDTQYF.